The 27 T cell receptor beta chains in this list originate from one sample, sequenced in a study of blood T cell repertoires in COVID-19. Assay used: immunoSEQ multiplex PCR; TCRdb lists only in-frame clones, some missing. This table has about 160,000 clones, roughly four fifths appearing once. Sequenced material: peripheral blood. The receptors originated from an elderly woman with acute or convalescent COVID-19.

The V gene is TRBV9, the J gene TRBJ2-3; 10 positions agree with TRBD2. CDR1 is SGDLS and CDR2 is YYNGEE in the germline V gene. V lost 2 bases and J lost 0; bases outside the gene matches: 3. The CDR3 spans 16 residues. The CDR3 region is CASSVGAGGSTDTQYF. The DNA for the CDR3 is TGTGCCAGCAGCGTGGGAGCGGGGGGGAGCACAGATACGCAGTATTTT. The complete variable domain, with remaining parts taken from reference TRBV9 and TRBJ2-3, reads DSGVTQTPKHLITATGQRVTLRCSPRSGDLSVYWYQQSLDQGLQFLIQYYNGEERAKGNILERFSAQQFPDLHSELNLSSLELGDSALYFCASSVGAGGSTDTQYFGPGTRLTVL.

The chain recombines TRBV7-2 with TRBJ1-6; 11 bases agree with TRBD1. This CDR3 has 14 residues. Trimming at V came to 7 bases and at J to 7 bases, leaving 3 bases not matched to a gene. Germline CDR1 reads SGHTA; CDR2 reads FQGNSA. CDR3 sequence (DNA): TGTGCCAGCAAGGGACAGGGGGTAAATTCACCCCTCCACTTT. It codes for CASKGQGVNSPLHF.

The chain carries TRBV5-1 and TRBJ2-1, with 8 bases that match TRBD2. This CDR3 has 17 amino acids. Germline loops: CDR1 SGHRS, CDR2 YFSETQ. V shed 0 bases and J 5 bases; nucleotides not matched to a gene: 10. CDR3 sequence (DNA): TGCGCCAGCAGCTTGGCCCCGAAGACTAGCGCCAACAATGAGCAGTTCTTC. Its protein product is CASSLAPKTSANNEQFF.

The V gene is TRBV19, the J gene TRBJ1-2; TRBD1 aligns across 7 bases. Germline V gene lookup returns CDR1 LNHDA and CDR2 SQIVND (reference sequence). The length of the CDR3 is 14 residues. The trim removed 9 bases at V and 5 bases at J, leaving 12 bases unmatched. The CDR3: CASRDKQGRYGYTF. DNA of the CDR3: TGTGCCAGCAGAGACAAACAGGGGCGATATGGCTACACCTTC.

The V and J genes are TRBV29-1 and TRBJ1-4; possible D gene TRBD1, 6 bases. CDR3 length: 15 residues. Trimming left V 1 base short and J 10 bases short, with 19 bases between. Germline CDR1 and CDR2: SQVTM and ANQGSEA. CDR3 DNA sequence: TGCAGCGTTGAAGGGGACATCACCCTCAAGGGAAAACTGTTTTTT. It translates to CSVEGDITLKGKLFF.

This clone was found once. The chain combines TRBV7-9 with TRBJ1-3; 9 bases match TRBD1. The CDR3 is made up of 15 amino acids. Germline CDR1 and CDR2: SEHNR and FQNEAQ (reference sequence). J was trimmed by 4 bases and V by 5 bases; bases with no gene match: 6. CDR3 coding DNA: TGTGCCAGCAGCCCCGGGACAGGGAGCGGAAACACCATATATTTT. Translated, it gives CASSPGTGSGNTIYF.

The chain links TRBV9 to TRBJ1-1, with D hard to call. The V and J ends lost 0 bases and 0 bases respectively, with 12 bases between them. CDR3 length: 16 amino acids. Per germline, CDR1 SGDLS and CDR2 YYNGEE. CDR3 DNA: TGTGCCAGCAGCGTAGGTTGGACTGATATGAACACTGAAGCTTTCTTT. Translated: CASSVGWTDMNTEAFF.

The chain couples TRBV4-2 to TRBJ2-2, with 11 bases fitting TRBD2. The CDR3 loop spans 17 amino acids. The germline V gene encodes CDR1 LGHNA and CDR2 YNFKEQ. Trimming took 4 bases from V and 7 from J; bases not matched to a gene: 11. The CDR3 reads CASSRKLAGEVDGELFF. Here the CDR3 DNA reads TGTGCCAGCAGCCGAAAACTAGCGGGAGAGGTTGACGGGGAGCTGTTTTTT.

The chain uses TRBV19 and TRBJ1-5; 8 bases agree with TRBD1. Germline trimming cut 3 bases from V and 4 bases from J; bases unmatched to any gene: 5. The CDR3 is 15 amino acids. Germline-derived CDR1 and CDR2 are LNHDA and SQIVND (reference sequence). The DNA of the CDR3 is TGTGCCAGTAGTATGCTGACAGGGGTTAATCAGCCCCAGCATTTT. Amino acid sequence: CASSMLTGVNQPQHF.

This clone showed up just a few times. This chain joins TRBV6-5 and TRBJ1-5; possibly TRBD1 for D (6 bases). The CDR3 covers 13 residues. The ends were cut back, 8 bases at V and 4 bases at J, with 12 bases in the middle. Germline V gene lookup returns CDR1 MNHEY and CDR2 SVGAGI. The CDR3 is CASLDTGNQPQHF. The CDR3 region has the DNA TGTGCCAGCCTGGACACAGGGAATCAGCCCCAGCATTTT.

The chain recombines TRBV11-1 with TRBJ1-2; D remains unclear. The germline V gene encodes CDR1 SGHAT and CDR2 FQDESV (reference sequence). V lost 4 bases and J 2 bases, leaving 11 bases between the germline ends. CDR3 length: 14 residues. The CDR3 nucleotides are TGTGCCAGCAGCTATTCTCGGGTGAACTATGGCTACACCTTC. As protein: CASSYSRVNYGYTF.

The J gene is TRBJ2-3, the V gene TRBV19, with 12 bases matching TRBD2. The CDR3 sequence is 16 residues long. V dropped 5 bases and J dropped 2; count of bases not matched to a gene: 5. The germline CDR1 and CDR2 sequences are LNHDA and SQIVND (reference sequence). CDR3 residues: CASSGGLAGFTDTQYF. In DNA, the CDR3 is TGTGCCAGTAGTGGGGGACTAGCGGGCTTCACAGATACGCAGTATTTT.

This CDR3 is CASSYSGVPSTEAFF. The CDR3 bases are TGTGCCAGCAGTTACTCGGGCGTCCCCAGCACTGAAGCTTTCTTT. The rearrangement links TRBV6-5 to TRBJ1-1; unclear D gene. V lost 0 bases, J lost 4 bases, and 12 bases lay in between. Germline values: CDR1 MNHEY, CDR2 SVGAGI. The CDR3 has 15 amino acids.

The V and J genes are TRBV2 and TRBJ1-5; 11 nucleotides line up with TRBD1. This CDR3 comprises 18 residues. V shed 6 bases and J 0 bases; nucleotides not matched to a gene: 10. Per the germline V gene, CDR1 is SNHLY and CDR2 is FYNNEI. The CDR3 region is CASSGTGGFGSSNQPQHF. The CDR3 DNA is TGTGCCAGCAGCGGGACAGGGGGATTCGGATCTAGCAATCAGCCCCAGCATTTT.

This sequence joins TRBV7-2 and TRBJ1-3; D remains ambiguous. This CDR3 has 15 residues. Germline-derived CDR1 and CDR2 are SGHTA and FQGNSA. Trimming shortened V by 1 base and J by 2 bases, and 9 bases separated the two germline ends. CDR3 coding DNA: TGTGCCAGCAGCTTAGTTCAGGTCCCTGGAAACACCATATATTTT. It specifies CASSLVQVPGNTIYF.

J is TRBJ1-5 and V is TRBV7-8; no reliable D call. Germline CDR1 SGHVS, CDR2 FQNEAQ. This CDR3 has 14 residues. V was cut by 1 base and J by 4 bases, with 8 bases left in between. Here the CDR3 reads CASSLGSGNQPQHF. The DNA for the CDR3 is TGTGCCAGCAGCTTAGGGTCCGGGAATCAGCCCCAGCATTTT.

The CDR3 here is CATSRDRLWARNTEAFF. In DNA form, the CDR3 reads TGTGCCACCAGCAGAGATAGGCTTTGGGCCCGGAACACTGAAGCTTTCTTT. J is TRBJ1-1 and V is TRBV15; D not certain. This CDR3 comprises 17 residues. Germline values: CDR1 LNHNV, CDR2 YYDKDF (reference sequence). Trimming removed 0 bases from V and 1 base from J, with 15 bases in between. Variable domain in full (rest from reference TRBV15 and TRBJ1-1): DAMVIQNPRYQVTQFGKPVTLSCSQTLNHNVMYWYQQKSSQAPKLLFHYYDKDFNNEADTPDNFQSRRPNTSFCFLDIRSPGLGDTAMYLCATSRDRLWARNTEAFFGQGTRLTVV.

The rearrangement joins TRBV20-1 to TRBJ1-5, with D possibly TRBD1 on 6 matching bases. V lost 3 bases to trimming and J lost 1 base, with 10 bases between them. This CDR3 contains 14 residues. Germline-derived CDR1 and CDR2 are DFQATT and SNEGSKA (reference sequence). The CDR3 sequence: CSASSGASNQPQHF. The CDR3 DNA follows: TGCAGTGCTAGTTCAGGGGCGAGCAATCAGCCCCAGCATTTT.

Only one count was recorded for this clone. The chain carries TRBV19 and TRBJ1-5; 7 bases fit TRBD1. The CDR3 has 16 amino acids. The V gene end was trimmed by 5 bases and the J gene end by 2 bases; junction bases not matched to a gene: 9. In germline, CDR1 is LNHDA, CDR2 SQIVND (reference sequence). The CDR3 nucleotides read TGTGCCAGTAGTCCCCGTTCCACAGGGGGCAATCAGCCCCAGCATTTT. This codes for CASSPRSTGGNQPQHF.

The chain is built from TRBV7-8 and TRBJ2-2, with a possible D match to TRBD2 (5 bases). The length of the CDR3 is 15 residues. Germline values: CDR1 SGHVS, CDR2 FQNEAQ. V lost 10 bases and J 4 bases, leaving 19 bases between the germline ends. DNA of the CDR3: TGTGCCACCCCCGTCGAGGGCAGCAGCACCGGGGAGCTGTTTTTT. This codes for CATPVEGSSTGELFF.

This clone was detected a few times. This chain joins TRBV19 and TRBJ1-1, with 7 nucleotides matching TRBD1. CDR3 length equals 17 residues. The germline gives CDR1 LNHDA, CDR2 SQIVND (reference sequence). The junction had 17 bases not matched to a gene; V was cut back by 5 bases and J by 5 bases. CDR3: CASSPQGGEMVVTEAFF. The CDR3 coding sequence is TGTGCCAGTAGTCCCCAGGGGGGAGAGATGGTGGTAACTGAAGCTTTCTTT.

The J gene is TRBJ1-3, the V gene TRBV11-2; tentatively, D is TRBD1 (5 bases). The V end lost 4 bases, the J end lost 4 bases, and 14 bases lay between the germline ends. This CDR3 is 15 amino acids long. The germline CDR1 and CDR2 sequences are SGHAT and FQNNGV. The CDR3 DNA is TGTGCCAGCAGCTCCCGCCCAGGGCCCGGAAACACCATATATTTT. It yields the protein CASSSRPGPGNTIYF. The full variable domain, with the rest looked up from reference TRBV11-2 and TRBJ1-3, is EAGVAQSPRYKIIEKRQSVAFWCNPISGHATLYWYQQILGQGPKLLIQFQNNGVVDDSQLPKDRFSAERLKGVDSTLKIQPAKLEDSAVYLCASSSRPGPGNTIYFGEGSWLTVV.

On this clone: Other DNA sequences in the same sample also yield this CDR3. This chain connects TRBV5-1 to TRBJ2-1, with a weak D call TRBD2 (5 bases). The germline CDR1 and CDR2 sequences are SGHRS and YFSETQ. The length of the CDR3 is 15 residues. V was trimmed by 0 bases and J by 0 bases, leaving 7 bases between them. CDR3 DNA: TGCGCCAGCAGCTTGGGAGGGAACTCCTACAATGAGCAGTTCTTC. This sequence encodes CASSLGGNSYNEQFF.

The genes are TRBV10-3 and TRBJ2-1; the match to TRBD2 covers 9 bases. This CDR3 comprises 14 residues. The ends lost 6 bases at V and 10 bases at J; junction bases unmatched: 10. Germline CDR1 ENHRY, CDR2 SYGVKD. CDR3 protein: CAISPGLARNEQFF. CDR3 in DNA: TGTGCCATCAGCCCGGGACTAGCACGGAACGAGCAGTTCTTC.

The DNA for the CDR3 is TGTGCCAGCAGCCAAGCTGCCCTAGCGGGATATGAGCAGTTCTTC. This codes for CASSQAALAGYEQFF. The chain has TRBV3-1 (or the pseudogene TRBV3-2) and TRBJ2-1, with 9 bases identical to TRBD2. Germline values: CDR1 LGHDT, CDR2 YNNKEL (reference sequence). CDR3 length: 15 residues. The trim removed 1 base at V and 8 bases at J, leaving 6 bases unmatched.

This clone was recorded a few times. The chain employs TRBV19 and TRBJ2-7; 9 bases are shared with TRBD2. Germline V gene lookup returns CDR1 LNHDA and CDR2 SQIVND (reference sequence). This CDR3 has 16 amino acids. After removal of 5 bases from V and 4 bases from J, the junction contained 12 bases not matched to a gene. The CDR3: CASSGVVAGAGYEQYF. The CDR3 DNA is TGTGCCAGTAGTGGGGTAGTAGCGGGAGCGGGATACGAGCAGTACTTC.

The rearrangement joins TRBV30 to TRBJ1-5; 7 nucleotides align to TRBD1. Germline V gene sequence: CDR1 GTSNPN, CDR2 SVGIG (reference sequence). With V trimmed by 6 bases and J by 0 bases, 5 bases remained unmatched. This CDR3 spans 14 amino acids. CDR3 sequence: CACTGADSNQPQHF. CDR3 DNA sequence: TGTGCCTGCACAGGGGCTGATAGCAATCAGCCCCAGCATTTT.